This is a list of T cell receptor beta chains from one sample in a study of T-cell reconstitution after alpha-beta-depleted transplantation in children. A single record per CDR3 protein comes from TCRdb applying MiXCR to the PCR reads. The data hold some 500,000 distinct CDR3 sequences, with about 31% observed a single time. The source material was PBMCs from the stem cell graft donor, sampled from the stem cell graft. These receptors were collected from a human donor who donated a stem cell graft to a child with aplastic anemia. The CDR3 runs from the conserved cysteine through the conserved F or W. The order of the fields is clone size, V gene, J gene, CDR3 protein. Clone size is given for some rows only: seen once, a few or many times, or a class if the clone is expanded.

few	TRBV11-3	TRBJ2-1	CASSPDREGVYNEQFF
-	TRBV7-2	TRBJ2-5	CASSLAGRGQETQYF
few	TRBV6-5	TRBJ2-2	CASSYAGDYTGELFF
few	TRBV5-1	TRBJ2-5	CASSSDTGWASVGTQYF
-	TRBV7-9	TRBJ2-1	CASTPGLLAGEHEQFF
-	TRBV24-1	TRBJ2-3	CAIPPQGTDTQYF
-	TRBV20-1	TRBJ2-1	CSANRQGNEQFF
few	TRBV7-6	TRBJ1-1	CASSFGTGGTEAFF
few	TRBV19	TRBJ1-4	CASSPYRQGVRKLFF
-	TRBV7-2	TRBJ1-5	CASSSRDRGPHNQPQHF
few	TRBV20-1	TRBJ1-1	CSARIDRVGTEAFF
-	TRBV15	TRBJ1-1	CATSPEGTFMNTEAFF
few	TRBV4-3	TRBJ1-2	CASSQPGQGYGYTF
-	TRBV12-3/TRBV12-4	TRBJ1-1	CASNLGGRTEAFF
-	TRBV19	TRBJ2-1	CASSIRTSGNTYNEQFF
few	TRBV27	TRBJ2-1	CASRTGQFPNEQFF
-	TRBV7-2	TRBJ2-5	CASSLAGGVGQETQYF
-	TRBV20-1	TRBJ2-2	CSALVNMAGKAGELFF
-	TRBV20-1	TRBJ2-1	CSARGSGRSYNEQFF
-	TRBV2	TRBJ2-1	CGLRDNSYNEQFF
-	TRBV12-3/TRBV12-4	TRBJ1-2	CASSFGGQANYGYTF
-	TRBV7-6	TRBJ2-7	CASSERLAGGAYEQYF
-	TRBV14	TRBJ1-2	CASSQVRTGFGYTF
-	TRBV5-1	TRBJ2-4	CASSSVLPGLAGGGENIQYF
few	TRBV5-1	TRBJ1-2	CASSLTGGYTF
-	TRBV5-1	TRBJ1-6	CASSLVEGSGSPLHF
-	TRBV20-1	TRBJ2-7	CSARDGSSYEQYF
-	TRBV25-1	TRBJ2-5	CASSEYRTGETQYF
-	TRBV19	TRBJ1-1	CASSKGQGRKDTEAFF
-	TRBV5-4	TRBJ1-1	CASSLQSGTAKAFF
-	TRBV20-1	TRBJ2-1	CAPGTMYNEQFF
-	TRBV7-2	TRBJ2-6	CASSSQGGSSGANVLTF
few	TRBV6-2/TRBV6-3	TRBJ2-7	CASTQGIEQYF
few	TRBV7-2	TRBJ1-5	CASSLSRDSNQPQHF
-	TRBV7-2	TRBJ1-2	CASSLSGQGVYGYTF
-	TRBV10-3	TRBJ1-5	CAISESAGGRQPQHF
-	TRBV24-1	TRBJ2-7	CATSETGTSVHEQYF